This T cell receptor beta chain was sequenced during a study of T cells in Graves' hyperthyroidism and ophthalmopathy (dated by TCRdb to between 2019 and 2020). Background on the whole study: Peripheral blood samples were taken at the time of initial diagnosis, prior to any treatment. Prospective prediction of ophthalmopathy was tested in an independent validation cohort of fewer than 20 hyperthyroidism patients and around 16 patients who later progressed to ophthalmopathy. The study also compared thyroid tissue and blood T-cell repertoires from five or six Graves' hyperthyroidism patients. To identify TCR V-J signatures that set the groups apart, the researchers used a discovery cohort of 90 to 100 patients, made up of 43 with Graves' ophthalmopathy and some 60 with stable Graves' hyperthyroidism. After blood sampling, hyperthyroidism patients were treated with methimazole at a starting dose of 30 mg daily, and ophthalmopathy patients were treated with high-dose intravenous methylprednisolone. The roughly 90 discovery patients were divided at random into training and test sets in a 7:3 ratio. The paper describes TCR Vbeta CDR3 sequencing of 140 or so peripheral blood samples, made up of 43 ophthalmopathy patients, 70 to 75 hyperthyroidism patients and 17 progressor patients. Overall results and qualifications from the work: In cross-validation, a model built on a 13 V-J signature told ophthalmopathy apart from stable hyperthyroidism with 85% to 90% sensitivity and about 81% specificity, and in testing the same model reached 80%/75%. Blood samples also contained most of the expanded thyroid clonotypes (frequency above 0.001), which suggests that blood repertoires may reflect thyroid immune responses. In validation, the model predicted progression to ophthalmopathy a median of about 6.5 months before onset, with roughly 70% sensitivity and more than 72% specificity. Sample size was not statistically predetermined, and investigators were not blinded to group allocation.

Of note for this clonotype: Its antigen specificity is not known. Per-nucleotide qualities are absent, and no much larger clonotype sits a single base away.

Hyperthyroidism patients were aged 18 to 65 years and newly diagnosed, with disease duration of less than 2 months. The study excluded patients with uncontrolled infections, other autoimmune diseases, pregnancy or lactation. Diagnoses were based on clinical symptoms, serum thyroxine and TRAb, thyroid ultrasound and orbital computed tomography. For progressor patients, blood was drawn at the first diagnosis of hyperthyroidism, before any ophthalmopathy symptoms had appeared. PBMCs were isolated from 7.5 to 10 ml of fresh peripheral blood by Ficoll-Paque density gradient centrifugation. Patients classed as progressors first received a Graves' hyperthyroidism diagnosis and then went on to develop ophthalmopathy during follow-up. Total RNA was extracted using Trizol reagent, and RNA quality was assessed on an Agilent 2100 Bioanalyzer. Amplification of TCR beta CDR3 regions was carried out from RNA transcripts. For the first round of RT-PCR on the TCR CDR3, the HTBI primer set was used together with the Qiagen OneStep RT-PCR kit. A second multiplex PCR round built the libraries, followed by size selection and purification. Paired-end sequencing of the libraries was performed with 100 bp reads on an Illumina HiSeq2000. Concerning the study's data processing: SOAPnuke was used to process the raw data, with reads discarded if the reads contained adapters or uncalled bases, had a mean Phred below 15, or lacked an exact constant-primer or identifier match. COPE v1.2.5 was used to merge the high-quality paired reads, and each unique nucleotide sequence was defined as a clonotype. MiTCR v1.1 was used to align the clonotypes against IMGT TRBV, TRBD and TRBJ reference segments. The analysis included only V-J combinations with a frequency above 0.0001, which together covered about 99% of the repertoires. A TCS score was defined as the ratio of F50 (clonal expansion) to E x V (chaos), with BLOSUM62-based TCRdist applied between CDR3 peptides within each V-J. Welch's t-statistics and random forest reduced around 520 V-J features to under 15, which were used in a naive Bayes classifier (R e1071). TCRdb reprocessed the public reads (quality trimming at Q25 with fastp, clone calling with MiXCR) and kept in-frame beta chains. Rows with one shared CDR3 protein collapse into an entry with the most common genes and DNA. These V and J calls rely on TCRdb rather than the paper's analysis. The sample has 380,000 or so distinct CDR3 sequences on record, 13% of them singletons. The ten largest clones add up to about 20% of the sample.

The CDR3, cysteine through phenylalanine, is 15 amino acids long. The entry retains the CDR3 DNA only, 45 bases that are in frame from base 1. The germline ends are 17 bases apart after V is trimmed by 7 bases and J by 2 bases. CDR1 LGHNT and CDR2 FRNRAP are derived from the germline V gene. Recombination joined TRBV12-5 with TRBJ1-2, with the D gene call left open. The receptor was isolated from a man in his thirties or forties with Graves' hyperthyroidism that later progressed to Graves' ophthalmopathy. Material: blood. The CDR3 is CASALGGRLNYGYTF. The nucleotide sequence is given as TGTGCTAGTGCCCTGGGAGGCCGCCTCAACTATGGCTACACCTTC.